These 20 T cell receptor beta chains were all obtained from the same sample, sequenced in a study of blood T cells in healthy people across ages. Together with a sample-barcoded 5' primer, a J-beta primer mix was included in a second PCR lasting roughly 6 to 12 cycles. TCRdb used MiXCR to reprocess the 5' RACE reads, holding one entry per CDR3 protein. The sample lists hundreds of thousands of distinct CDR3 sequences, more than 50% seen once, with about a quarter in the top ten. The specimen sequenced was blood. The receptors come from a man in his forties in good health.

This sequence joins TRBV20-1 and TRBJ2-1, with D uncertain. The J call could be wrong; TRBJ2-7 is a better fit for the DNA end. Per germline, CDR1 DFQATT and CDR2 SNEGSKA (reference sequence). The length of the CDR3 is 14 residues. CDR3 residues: CSARDQGLVGEQYF. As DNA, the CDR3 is TGCAGTGCTAGAGATCAAGGCCTGGTAGGGGAGCAGTACTTC.

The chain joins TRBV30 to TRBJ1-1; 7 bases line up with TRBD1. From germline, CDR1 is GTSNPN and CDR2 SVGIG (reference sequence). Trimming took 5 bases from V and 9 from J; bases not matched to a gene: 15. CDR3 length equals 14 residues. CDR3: CAWGVKGGHLKAFF. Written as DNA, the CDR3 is TGTGCCTGGGGGGTTAAAGGGGGCCACTTAAAAGCTTTCTTT.

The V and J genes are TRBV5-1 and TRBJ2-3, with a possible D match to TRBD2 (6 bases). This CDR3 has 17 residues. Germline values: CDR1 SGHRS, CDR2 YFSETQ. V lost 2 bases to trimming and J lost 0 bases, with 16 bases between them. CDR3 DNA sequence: TGCGCCAGCAGCTTCTTGGGACTGTCGCTGAGCACAGATACGCAGTATTTT. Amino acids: CASSFLGLSLSTDTQYF.

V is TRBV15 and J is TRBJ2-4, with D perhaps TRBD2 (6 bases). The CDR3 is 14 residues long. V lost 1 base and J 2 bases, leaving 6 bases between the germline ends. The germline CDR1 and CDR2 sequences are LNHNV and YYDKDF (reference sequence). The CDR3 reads CATSRGTTKNIQYF. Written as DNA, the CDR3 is TGTGCCACCAGCAGAGGGACTACCAAAAACATTCAGTACTTC.

The chain's CDR3 is CAILAGDQNEQFF. Written as DNA, the CDR3 is TGTGCCATCTTAGCGGGAGATCAGAATGAGCAGTTCTTC. The gene calls are TRBV10-3 and TRBJ2-1, with 9 bases fitting TRBD2. The germline CDR1 and CDR2 sequences are ENHRY and SYGVKD. The V segment lost 8 bases and the J segment 7 bases; nucleotides outside the gene matches: 6. The length of the CDR3 is 13 residues.

CDR3 sequence reads: CASMHVLGGNTEAFF. CDR3 in DNA: TGTGCCAGCATGCACGTCTTGGGGGGGAACACTGAAGCTTTCTTT. The chain joins TRBV27 to TRBJ1-1; D might be TRBD1 (5 bases). CDR1 and CDR2 (germline): MNHEY, SMNVEV (reference sequence). This CDR3 contains 15 residues. Trimming cost V 7 bases and J 1 base, with 16 bases left between them.

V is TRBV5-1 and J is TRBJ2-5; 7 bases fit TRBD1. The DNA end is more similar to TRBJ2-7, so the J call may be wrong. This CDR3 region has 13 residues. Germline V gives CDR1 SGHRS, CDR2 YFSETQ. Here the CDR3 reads CASSATGLYEQYF. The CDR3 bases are TGCGCCAGCAGCGCGACAGGGTTGTACGAGCAGTACTTC.

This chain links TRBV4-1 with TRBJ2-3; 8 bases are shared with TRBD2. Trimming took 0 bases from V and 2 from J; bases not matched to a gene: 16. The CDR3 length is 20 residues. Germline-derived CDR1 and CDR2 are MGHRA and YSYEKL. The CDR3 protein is CASSQDSEFGLAGDTDTQYF. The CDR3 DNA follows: TGCGCCAGCAGCCAAGATTCTGAATTCGGGCTAGCGGGCGACACAGATACGCAGTATTTT.

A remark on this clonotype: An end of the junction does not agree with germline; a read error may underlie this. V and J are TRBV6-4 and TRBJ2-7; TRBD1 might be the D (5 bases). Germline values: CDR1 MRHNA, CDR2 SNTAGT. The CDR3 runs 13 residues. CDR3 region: CASSTRQNYGQYF. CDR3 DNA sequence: TGTGCCAGCAGTACACGACAGAACTACGGGCAGTACTTC.

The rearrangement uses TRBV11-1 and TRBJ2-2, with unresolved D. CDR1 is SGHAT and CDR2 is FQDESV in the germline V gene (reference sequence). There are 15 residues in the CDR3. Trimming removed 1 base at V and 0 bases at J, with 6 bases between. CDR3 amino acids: CASSLGQTNTGELFF. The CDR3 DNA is TGTGCCAGCAGCTTAGGGCAGACGAACACCGGGGAGCTGTTTTTT.

Written as DNA, the CDR3 is TGTGCCAGCAGGCGAGGAGTTGACTATGGCTACACCTTC. It is translated as CASRRGVDYGYTF. This rearrangement joins TRBV25-1 to TRBJ1-2, with D hard to call. V was cut by 6 bases and J by 3 bases, with 11 bases left in between. Germline CDR1 is MGHDK and CDR2 is SYGVNS. This CDR3 spans 13 amino acids.

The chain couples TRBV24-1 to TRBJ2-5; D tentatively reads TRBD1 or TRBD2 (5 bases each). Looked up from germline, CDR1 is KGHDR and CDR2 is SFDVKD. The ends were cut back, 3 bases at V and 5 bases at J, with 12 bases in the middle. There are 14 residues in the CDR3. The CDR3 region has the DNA TGTGCCACCAGTGATGATCCGGGGACGGAGACCCAGTACTTC. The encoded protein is CATSDDPGTETQYF.

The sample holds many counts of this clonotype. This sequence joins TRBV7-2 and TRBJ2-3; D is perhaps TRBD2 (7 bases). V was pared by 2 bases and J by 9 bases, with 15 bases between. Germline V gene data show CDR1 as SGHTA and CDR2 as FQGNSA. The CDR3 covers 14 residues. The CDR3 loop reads CASSLRGGITTQYF. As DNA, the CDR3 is TGTGCCAGCAGCTTAAGGGGGGGGATTACCACGCAGTATTTT.

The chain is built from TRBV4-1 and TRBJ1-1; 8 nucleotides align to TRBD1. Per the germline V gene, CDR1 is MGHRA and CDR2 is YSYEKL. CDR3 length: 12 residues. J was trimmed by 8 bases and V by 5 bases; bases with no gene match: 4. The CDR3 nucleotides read TGCGCCAGCAGCAACAGGGGGGGAGAAGCTTTCTTT. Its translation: CASSNRGGEAFF.

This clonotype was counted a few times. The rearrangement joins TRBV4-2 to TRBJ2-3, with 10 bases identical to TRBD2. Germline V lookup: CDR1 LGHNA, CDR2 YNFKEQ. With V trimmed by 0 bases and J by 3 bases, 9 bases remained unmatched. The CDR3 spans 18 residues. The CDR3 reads CASSQESSGRAGTDTQYF. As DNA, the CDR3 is TGTGCCAGCAGCCAAGAATCGAGCGGGAGGGCCGGAACAGATACGCAGTATTTT.

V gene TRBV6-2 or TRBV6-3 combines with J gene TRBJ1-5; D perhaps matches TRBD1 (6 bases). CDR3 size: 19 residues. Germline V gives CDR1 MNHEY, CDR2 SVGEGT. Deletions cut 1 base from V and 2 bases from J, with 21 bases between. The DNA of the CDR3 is TGTGCCAGCAGTTACTTGGGCAACCGGGACAAAGAACGCAATCAGCCCCAGCATTTT. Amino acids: CASSYLGNRDKERNQPQHF.

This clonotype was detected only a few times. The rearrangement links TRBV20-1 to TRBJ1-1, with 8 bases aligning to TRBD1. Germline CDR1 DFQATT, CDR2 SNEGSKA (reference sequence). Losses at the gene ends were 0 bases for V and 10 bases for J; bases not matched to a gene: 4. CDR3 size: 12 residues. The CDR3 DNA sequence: TGCAGTGCTAGAGAAGGAGGACAGGGAGCTTTCTTT. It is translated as CSAREGGQGAFF.

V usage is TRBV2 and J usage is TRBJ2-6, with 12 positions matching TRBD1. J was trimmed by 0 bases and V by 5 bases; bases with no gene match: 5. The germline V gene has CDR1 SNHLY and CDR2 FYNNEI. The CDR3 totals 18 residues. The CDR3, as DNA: TGTGCCAGCAGTCTTGGGACAGGGGGCGCCTCTGGGGCCAACGTCCTGACTTTC. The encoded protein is CASSLGTGGASGANVLTF.

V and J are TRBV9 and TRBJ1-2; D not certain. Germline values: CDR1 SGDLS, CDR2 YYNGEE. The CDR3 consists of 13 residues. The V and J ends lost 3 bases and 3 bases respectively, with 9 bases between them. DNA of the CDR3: TGTGCCAGCAGCGGTTCAAAGGACTATGGCTACACCTTC. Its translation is CASSGSKDYGYTF.

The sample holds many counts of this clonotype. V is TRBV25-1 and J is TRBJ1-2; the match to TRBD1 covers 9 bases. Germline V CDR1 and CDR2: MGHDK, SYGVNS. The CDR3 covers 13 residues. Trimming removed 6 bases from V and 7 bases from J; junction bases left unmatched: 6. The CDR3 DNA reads TGTGCCAGCAGCCTACTGGACAGGGGTGGCTACACCTTC. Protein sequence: CASSLLDRGGYTF.